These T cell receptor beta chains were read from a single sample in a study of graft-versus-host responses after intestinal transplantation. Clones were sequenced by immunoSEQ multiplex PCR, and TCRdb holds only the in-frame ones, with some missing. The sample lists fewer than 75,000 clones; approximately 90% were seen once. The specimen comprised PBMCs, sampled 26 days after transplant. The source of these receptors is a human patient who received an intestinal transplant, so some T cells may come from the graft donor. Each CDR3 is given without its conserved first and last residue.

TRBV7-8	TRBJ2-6	ASSAEVPQSRANVLT
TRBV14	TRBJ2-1	ASSHAPGNEQF
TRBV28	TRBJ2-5	ASSFGTGVQETQY
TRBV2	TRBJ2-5	ASSATPSQETQY
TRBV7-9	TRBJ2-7	ASSPSTGPPREEQY
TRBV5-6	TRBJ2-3	ASSVHRAADTQY
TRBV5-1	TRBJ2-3	ASTTNDYSADTQY
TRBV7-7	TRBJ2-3	ASSLAAGQDTQY
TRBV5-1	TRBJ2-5	ASSLALAGGAYQETQY
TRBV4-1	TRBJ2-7	ASSQASAFGTYEQY
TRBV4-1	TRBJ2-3	ASSQILAGGTDTQY
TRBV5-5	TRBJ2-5	ASSNHRDRHQETQY
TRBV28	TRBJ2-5	ASRRTGQETQY
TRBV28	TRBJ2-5	ASGLGLPGLAGIIETQY
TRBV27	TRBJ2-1	ASNAGVSEQF
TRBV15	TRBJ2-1	ATSRAQGAGEQF
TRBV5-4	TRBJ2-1	ASSPGLAGVRDNEQF
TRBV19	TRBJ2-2	ASSIDLFRGTGGGGLDGELF
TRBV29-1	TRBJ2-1	SVMDRSNEQF
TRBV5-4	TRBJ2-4	ASSPGTEINIQY
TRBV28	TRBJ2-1	ASSLDRVRF
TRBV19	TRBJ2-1	ASSTFGQNEQF
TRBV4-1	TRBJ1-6	ASSQDKGLPFH
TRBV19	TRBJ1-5	ASSILQGQGLNQPQH
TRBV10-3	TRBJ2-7	AISATSGRDTTYEQY
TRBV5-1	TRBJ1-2	ASSLGPGQGSSNYGYT
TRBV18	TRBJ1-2	ASSRQGARNNYGYT
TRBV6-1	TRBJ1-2	ASRGPGDGYGYT
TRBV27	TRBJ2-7	ASSQGAGGLYEQY
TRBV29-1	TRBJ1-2	SVGGQGPLRGYT
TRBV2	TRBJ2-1	ASRPLSSYNEQF
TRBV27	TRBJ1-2	ASSRVGGVYGYT
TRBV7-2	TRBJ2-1	ASSLIQGNEQF
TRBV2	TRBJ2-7	ASSAQEYEQY
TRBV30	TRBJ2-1	AWNTGIRYNEQF
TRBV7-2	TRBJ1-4	ASSLYSQVVNEKLF
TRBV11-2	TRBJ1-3	ASSLGRTVGNTIY
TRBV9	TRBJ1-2	ASSVEDRGRGYT
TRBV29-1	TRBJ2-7	SVEGTDRGPYEQY
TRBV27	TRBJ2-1	ASSLGLAGGPHEQF
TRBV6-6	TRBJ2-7	ASRPTGSYEQY
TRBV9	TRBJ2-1	VSSHMREGLNSYNEQF
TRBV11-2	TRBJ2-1	ASSLVAYEQF
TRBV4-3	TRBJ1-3	ASSQDRGLSGNTIY
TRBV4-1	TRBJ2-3	ASSVLSASTDTQY
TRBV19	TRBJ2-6	ASMRRELSGANVLT
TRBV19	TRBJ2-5	ASSLTGTGETQY
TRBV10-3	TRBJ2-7	AISAGTVDYEQY
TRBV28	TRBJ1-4	ASSQAGEEKLF
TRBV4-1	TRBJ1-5	ASSVGGNNQPQH
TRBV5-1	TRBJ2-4	ASSSHKLAGGKNIQY
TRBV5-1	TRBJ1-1	ASSFRGIMNTEAF
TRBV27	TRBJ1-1	ASSLGQTTEAF
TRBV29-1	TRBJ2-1	SVVWGTGAYNEQF